This entry lists 28 T cell receptor beta chains sequenced from one sample in a study of shared clonotypes between healthy human individuals. Assay: immunoSEQ multiplex PCR; the TCRdb copy retains only in-frame clones and omits some. This sample has over a million clones, with 65% to 75% found just once. The sequenced material came from memory CD4+ T cells sorted from blood. Subset indicated: CD45RA-negative fraction. These receptors originate from a man aged 18 to 29 in good health.

The J gene is TRBJ2-5, the V gene TRBV7-2; weak D call: TRBD1 (6 bases). CDR1 and CDR2 from the germline V gene are SGHTA and FQGNSA. V lost 4 bases to trimming and J lost 5 bases, with 20 bases between them. CDR3 length: 16 residues. This CDR3 reads CASSSKRLTGLETQYF. The CDR3 bases are TGTGCCAGCAGCTCCAAAAGGCTAACAGGGTTGGAGACCCAGTACTTC.

The sample holds a few counts of this clone. The chain uses TRBV4-3 and TRBJ1-2; possibly TRBD1 for D (5 bases). In germline, CDR1 is LGHNA, CDR2 YSLEER. The ends were cut back, 3 bases at V and 0 bases at J, with 11 bases in the middle. This CDR3 has 15 amino acids. As DNA, the CDR3 is TGCGCCAGCAGCCAGAGGGACCGCTCTAACTATGGCTACACCTTC. It encodes CASSQRDRSNYGYTF.

The V gene is TRBV30, the J gene TRBJ2-5; D is unclear. CDR1 and CDR2 (germline): GTSNPN, SVGIG (reference sequence). V dropped 4 bases and J dropped 8 bases, with 17 bases sitting between them. CDR3 length: 13 residues. CDR3 nucleotide sequence: TGTGCCTGGACCAGAGTAGTGTTAAGTACCCAGTACTTC. This sequence encodes CAWTRVVLSTQYF.

The V call is TRBV6-5, the J call TRBJ2-3; perhaps TRBD2 as D (5 bases). CDR1 and CDR2 from the germline V gene are MNHEY and SVGAGI. The V end lost 6 bases, the J end lost 8 bases, and 18 bases lay between the germline ends. This CDR3 region has 14 residues. CDR3 sequence reads: CASSSSGTMGTQYF. Written as DNA, the CDR3 is TGTGCCAGCAGCTCAAGCGGTACAATGGGTACGCAGTATTTT.

The chain has TRBV2 and TRBJ2-7; 7 nucleotides match TRBD1. In germline, CDR1 is SNHLY, CDR2 FYNNEI. The ends lost 5 bases at V and 2 bases at J; junction bases unmatched: 3. The CDR3 is 13 residues long. In DNA form, the CDR3 reads TGTGCCAGCAGTAGGGACAGCACCTACGAGCAGTACTTC. Encoded protein: CASSRDSTYEQYF.

With respect to this clone: Other DNA sequences in the sample encode the same CDR3. The V call is TRBV6-5, the J call TRBJ2-7; D is perhaps TRBD1 (5 bases). V lost 6 bases and J 0 bases, leaving 12 bases between the germline ends. Germline-derived CDR1 and CDR2 are MNHEY and SVGAGI. CDR3 length: 14 amino acids. CDR3 sequence: CASSRTSSSYEQYF. DNA of the CDR3: TGTGCCAGCAGCAGGACATCCAGCTCCTACGAGCAGTACTTC.

V is TRBV7-9 and J is TRBJ1-2; 7 nucleotides match TRBD1. From germline, CDR1 is SEHNR and CDR2 FQNEAQ (reference sequence). This CDR3 is 15 amino acids long. V gave up 0 bases and J gave up 4 bases; unmatched junction bases: 5. The CDR3 protein is CASSLALGTVYGYTF. The CDR3 DNA reads TGTGCCAGCAGCTTAGCTCTTGGGACAGTCTATGGCTACACCTTC.

The V gene is TRBV5-5, the J gene TRBJ2-7; either TRBD1 or TRBD2 may supply D (5 bases each). CDR3 length: 15 residues. Trimming pared 4 bases from V and 6 bases from J, leaving 20 bases between. The V gene's germline CDR1 is SGHKS and CDR2 YYEKEE (reference sequence). The CDR3 coding sequence is TGTGCCAGCAGCCCGTGGCTTGGGGGTACGGGCGAGCAGTACTTC. Protein: CASSPWLGGTGEQYF.

The V call is TRBV7-9, the J call TRBJ2-1, with 7 bases identical to TRBD1. CDR3 length: 15 amino acids. Germline trimming cut 0 bases from V and 7 bases from J; bases unmatched to any gene: 6. In germline, CDR1 is SEHNR, CDR2 FQNEAQ (reference sequence). DNA for the CDR3: TGTGCCAGCAGCTTAGCGGCCGGACAGGTAAATGAGCAGTTCTTC. It translates to CASSLAAGQVNEQFF.

The chain carries TRBV19 and TRBJ1-5, with 7 bases matching TRBD1. The CDR3 extends over 16 amino acids. Germline loops: CDR1 LNHDA, CDR2 SQIVND (reference sequence). With V trimmed by 4 bases and J by 7 bases, 13 bases remained unmatched. Here the CDR3 reads CASSSPTTGSGQPQHF. The CDR3 DNA sequence: TGTGCCAGTAGTAGCCCGACGACAGGGTCTGGCCAGCCCCAGCATTTT.

The V and J genes are TRBV29-1 and TRBJ2-3; 7 bases align to TRBD1. The CDR3 contains 15 residues. In germline, CDR1 is SQVTM, CDR2 ANQGSEA. The V and J ends lost 6 bases and 4 bases, in that order; junction bases with no gene match: 13. The chain's CDR3 is CSVPQGKGFPDTQYF. For the CDR3, the DNA is TGCAGCGTACCACAGGGGAAGGGGTTCCCAGATACGCAGTATTTT.

Concerning this clone itself: The junction differs from germline at one of its ends, possibly a read error. The chain joins TRBV7-2 to TRBJ2-7; TRBD2 matches at 7 bases. This CDR3 is 15 amino acids long. The V gene's germline CDR1 is SGHTA and CDR2 FQGNSA. The CDR3 loop reads CASSLAGGISGEQCF. CDR3 sequence (DNA): TGTGCCAGCAGCTTAGCCGGGGGGATCTCTGGCGAGCAGTGCTTC.

CDR3 sequence: CASSPGVGPLYTQYF. CDR3 DNA sequence: TGTGCCAGCAGCCCCGGTGTAGGGCCCCTATATACGCAGTATTTT. The chain has TRBV9 and TRBJ2-3, with unresolved D. With 4 bases removed from V and 7 bases from J, the gap between germline ends came to 19 bases. CDR1 is SGDLS, CDR2 YYNGEE, per germline. The CDR3 contains 15 residues. Variable domain in full (rest from reference TRBV9 and TRBJ2-3): DSGVTQTPKHLITATGQRVTLRCSPRSGDLSVYWYQQSLDQGLQFLIQYYNGEERAKGNILERFSAQQFPDLHSELNLSSLELGDSALYFCASSPGVGPLYTQYFGPGTRLTVL.

The rearrangement uses TRBV15 and TRBJ2-3; 7 bases are shared with TRBD2. With V trimmed by 1 base and J by 4 bases, 2 bases remained unmatched. The V gene's germline CDR1 is LNHNV and CDR2 YYDKDF (reference sequence). The CDR3 extends over 14 amino acids. The CDR3 bases are TGTGCCACCAGCAGAGGACTAGCAGCAGATACGCAGTATTTT. Amino acid sequence: CATSRGLAADTQYF.

The genes are TRBV5-5 and TRBJ1-2; TRBD1 agrees at 10 bases. Germline-derived CDR1 and CDR2 are SGHKS and YYEKEE (reference sequence). Trimming removed 0 bases from V and 4 bases from J; junction bases left unmatched: 15. CDR3 length: 19 residues. CDR3 amino acids: CASSLALGQGGFSVYGYTF. CDR3 bases: TGTGCCAGCAGCTTGGCTCTTGGACAGGGGGGTTTTTCAGTCTATGGCTACACCTTC.

V is TRBV28 and J is TRBJ2-1; 16 bases match TRBD2. V lost 4 bases and J lost 3; bases outside the gene matches: 3. The CDR3 spans 17 residues. Germline V lookup: CDR1 MDHEN, CDR2 SYDVKM. Written as DNA, the CDR3 is TGTGCCAGCAGTTCGGGACTAGCGGGGGGGAACTACAATGAGCAGTTCTTC. Protein product: CASSSGLAGGNYNEQFF.

This chain joins TRBV2 and TRBJ2-3; D might be TRBD2 (5 bases). V was cut by 8 bases and J by 1 base, with 7 bases left in between. CDR3 length: 12 amino acids. CDR1 is SNHLY, CDR2 FYNNEI, per germline. CDR3 coding DNA: TGTGCCAGCCGGCGGGGCACAGATACGCAGTATTTT. It specifies CASRRGTDTQYF.

This clone was seen more than once but under ten times. The rearrangement uses TRBV12-5 and TRBJ2-2; D ambiguous. CDR3 length: 16 amino acids. Trimming removed 0 bases from V and 0 bases from J, with 8 bases in between. The germline V gene has CDR1 LGHNT and CDR2 FRNRAP. The CDR3 DNA reads TGTGCTAGTGGTTTGGTATTTACACCGAACACCGGGGAGCTGTTTTTT. Protein sequence: CASGLVFTPNTGELFF.

This chain links TRBV2 with TRBJ1-5; 8 nucleotides match TRBD1. Per the germline V gene, CDR1 is SNHLY and CDR2 is FYNNEI. Trimming cost V 4 bases and J 3 bases; bases outside gene matches: 5. The CDR3 loop spans 15 amino acids. CDR3 DNA sequence: TGTGCCAGCAGTGTGTCGGGACAGGTCAATCAGCCCCAGCATTTT. Translated, it gives CASSVSGQVNQPQHF.

This clone turned up a few times. The chain employs TRBV6-6 and TRBJ2-7, with a possible D match to TRBD2 (5 bases). The CDR3 length is 16 residues. Per the germline V gene, CDR1 is MNHNY and CDR2 is SVGAGI (reference sequence). Trimming removed 0 bases at V and 4 bases at J, with 16 bases between. The DNA for the CDR3 is TGTGCCAGCAGTTACTCGGAGGAAACCCTCATTTACGAGCAGTACTTC. It is translated as CASSYSEETLIYEQYF.

V usage is TRBV30 and J usage is TRBJ1-1; D remains unclear. The CDR3 runs 13 residues. Per germline, CDR1 GTSNPN and CDR2 SVGIG (reference sequence). The V end was cut by 3 bases, the J end by 4 bases, with 12 bases between. CDR3 coding DNA: TGTGCCTGGAGCCCCTTTGGACCCACTGAAGCTTTCTTT. As protein: CAWSPFGPTEAFF.

The genes are TRBV6-5 and TRBJ1-1; D uncertain. Deletions cut 10 bases from V and 1 base from J, with 7 bases between. Germline CDR1 is MNHEY and CDR2 is SVGAGI. The CDR3 is 11 residues long. DNA of the CDR3: TGTGCCACTCACAGGAACACTGAAGCTTTCTTT. Its protein is CATHRNTEAFF.

This clone appeared a single time. J is TRBJ2-2 and V is TRBV2; 8 nucleotides match TRBD1. In germline, CDR1 is SNHLY, CDR2 FYNNEI. The CDR3 has 13 amino acids. V lost 7 bases to trimming and J lost 5 bases; unmatched junction nucleotides: 3. Here the CDR3 reads CASKTGGTGELFF. The CDR3 DNA reads TGTGCCAGCAAAACAGGGGGGACCGGGGAGCTGTTTTTT.

The gene calls are TRBV30 and TRBJ2-5; 8 bases map to TRBD2. The CDR3 is made up of 15 amino acids. Trimming took 2 bases from V and 5 from J; bases not matched to a gene: 10. Looked up from germline, CDR1 is GTSNPN and CDR2 is SVGIG (reference sequence). The CDR3 spells CAWSTGSGSGETQYF. CDR3 nucleotide sequence: TGTGCCTGGAGTACCGGGAGCGGGAGTGGGGAGACCCAGTACTTC.

The chain is built from TRBV7-9 and TRBJ2-1; 8 nucleotides match TRBD2. Germline CDR1 is SEHNR and CDR2 is FQNEAQ (reference sequence). V was pared by 5 bases and J by 6 bases, with 12 bases of the junction left unmatched. This CDR3 contains 16 residues. The CDR3 here is CASSPRQLAGINEQFF. DNA for the CDR3: TGTGCCAGCAGCCCCCGGCAGCTAGCGGGTATCAATGAGCAGTTCTTC.

The gene calls are TRBV30 and TRBJ1-1, with no clear D. Germline V gene sequence: CDR1 GTSNPN, CDR2 SVGIG (reference sequence). The CDR3 is made up of 12 amino acids. Trimming shortened V by 3 bases and J by 7 bases, and 12 bases separated the two germline ends. As DNA, the CDR3 is TGTGCCTGGAGCCAGCTTCTGGGTGAAGCTTTCTTT. Amino acids: CAWSQLLGEAFF.

V is TRBV7-8 and J is TRBJ2-3; 9 nucleotides match TRBD1. The CDR3 has 14 amino acids. The germline V gene has CDR1 SGHVS and CDR2 FQNEAQ. Trimming at V came to 3 bases and at J to 3 bases, leaving 1 base not matched to a gene. The CDR3 loop is CASSFGTGTDTQYF. In nucleotides, the CDR3 is TGTGCCAGCAGCTTCGGGACAGGGACAGATACGCAGTATTTT.

V gene TRBV4-1 combines with J gene TRBJ1-6; perhaps TRBD1 as D (5 bases). Germline CDR1 and CDR2: MGHRA and YSYEKL. The CDR3 consists of 15 residues. Trimming removed 1 base from V and 7 bases from J, with 11 bases in between. The CDR3 DNA follows: TGCGCCAGCAGCCAAGGGGACTCCTTGAATTCACCCCTCCACTTT. This codes for CASSQGDSLNSPLHF.